A selection of T cell receptor beta chains follows, all from one sample in a study of blood T cell repertoires in COVID-19. TCRdb's copy holds only in-frame clones and misses some; the assay was immunoSEQ multiplex PCR. The sample records just over 350,000 clones, roughly 87% being singletons. Material for sequencing was PBMCs or T cells enriched from blood (not recorded which). These receptors all come from a woman under 40 who had recovered from COVID-19. Both conserved end residues are part of each CDR3. D genes are given only for firm matches. Part of the rows lack a size; the others show once, few, many or a class for expanded clones.

J: TRBJ1-3
D: TRBD1
size: -
V: TRBV18
DNA: TGTGCCAGCTCACCGATGGACACAGGGGCGTTCGGAAACACCATATATTTT
CDR3: CASSPMDTGAFGNTIYF

J: TRBJ2-1
D: -
size: -
V: TRBV5-1
DNA: TGCGCCAGCAGCGAAGACAGATTTTACAATGAGCAGTTCTTC
CDR3: CASSEDRFYNEQFF

J: TRBJ2-5
D: TRBD2
size: -
V: TRBV7-9
DNA: TGTGCCAGCAGCTCATTAACGCCCCCAGAACGGGAGGCCCAGTACTTC
CDR3: CASSSLTPPEREAQYF

J: TRBJ1-2
D: -
size: once
V: TRBV6-2/TRBV6-3
DNA: TGTGCCAGCAGTTACAGGGCAGACAGCTTCTATGGCTACACCTTC
CDR3: CASSYRADSFYGYTF

J: TRBJ2-5
D: -
size: -
V: TRBV9
DNA: TGTGCCAGCAGCGTCCGGTCCCAAGAGACCCAGTACTTC
CDR3: CASSVRSQETQYF

J: TRBJ2-1
D: -
size: -
V: TRBV28
DNA: TGTGCCAGCAGTTTATTTTACCCCAGCTCCTACAATGAGCAGTTCTTC
CDR3: CASSLFYPSSYNEQFF

J: TRBJ1-4
D: -
size: -
V: TRBV5-1
DNA: TGCGCCAGCAGCTTGGGACAGGACATCAATGAAAAACTGTTTTTT
CDR3: CASSLGQDINEKLFF

J: TRBJ2-7
D: TRBD2
size: -
V: TRBV19
DNA: TGTGCCAGTAGTAGGACTAGCGGGAGTTACGAGCAGTACTTC
CDR3: CASSRTSGSYEQYF

J: TRBJ2-2
D: TRBD1
size: -
V: TRBV28
DNA: TGTGCCAGCAGACTAAAGACAGGGGAGGTATCCGGGGAGCTGTTTTTT
CDR3: CASRLKTGEVSGELFF

J: TRBJ2-1
D: -
size: -
V: TRBV6-2/TRBV6-3
DNA: TGTGCCAGCAGTTACTCGCGAGGGAGCTCCTACAATGAGCAGTTCTTC
CDR3: CASSYSRGSSYNEQFF

J: TRBJ2-5
D: TRBD2
size: once
V: TRBV7-9
DNA: TGTGCCAGCAGCTTCGGCGGGGGAACCAAAGAGACCCAGTACTTC
CDR3: CASSFGGGTKETQYF

J: TRBJ2-1
D: TRBD2
size: -
V: TRBV25-1
DNA: TGTGCCAGCATCGGAGGGACTAGCGGGAGCACCTCCTACAATGAGCAGTTCTTC
CDR3: CASIGGTSGSTSYNEQFF

J: TRBJ1-1
D: -
size: -
V: TRBV19
DNA: TGTGCCAGTAGTATAGACAGGGGCACTGAAGCTTTCTTT
CDR3: CASSIDRGTEAFF

J: TRBJ2-2
D: -
size: -
V: TRBV27
DNA: TGTGCCAGCAGTTTCGTGCAGGGGAACACCGGGGAGCTGTTTTTT
CDR3: CASSFVQGNTGELFF

J: TRBJ2-2
D: -
size: -
V: TRBV7-2
DNA: TGTGCCAGCAGCTTCCGGGGGAAATCCTCGGAAGAGCTGTTTTTT
CDR3: CASSFRGKSSEELFF

J: TRBJ2-6
D: TRBD2
size: -
V: TRBV4-1
DNA: TGCGCCAGCAGCCATGCGGGAGCTGGGGCCAACGTCCTGACTTTC
CDR3: CASSHAGAGANVLTF

J: TRBJ2-1
D: TRBD2
size: -
V: TRBV3-1/TRBV3-2
DNA: TGTGCCAGCAGCCAAGGGCTAGCGGGGGGGCTCAATGAGCAGTTCTTC
CDR3: CASSQGLAGGLNEQFF

J: TRBJ1-3
D: -
size: -
V: TRBV7-6
DNA: TGTGCCAGCAGCTTAGCAGGACTCGGTGGAAACACCATATATTTT
CDR3: CASSLAGLGGNTIYF

J: TRBJ2-1
D: -
size: -
V: TRBV5-1
DNA: TGCGCCAGCAGCCGCTCGAATCCTGGGAGCTCCTACAATGAGCAGTTCTTC
CDR3: CASSRSNPGSSYNEQFF

J: TRBJ2-2
D: -
size: -
V: TRBV27
DNA: TGTGCCAGCAGTCCTGGGCGGGAAGCGAACACCGGGGAGCTGTTTTTT
CDR3: CASSPGREANTGELFF

J: TRBJ2-1
D: -
size: -
V: TRBV7-3
DNA: TGTGCCAGCAGCTTTATTCGGGGATCCTACAATGAGCAGTTCTTC
CDR3: CASSFIRGSYNEQFF

J: TRBJ1-6
D: TRBD1
size: -
V: TRBV19
DNA: TGTGCCAGTACCGTCCACCCAGCAGGGGGTGGTTCACCCCTCCACTTT
CDR3: CASTVHPAGGGSPLHF

J: TRBJ1-3
D: -
size: -
V: TRBV10-3
DNA: TGTGCCATCAGTGAGTCGGCCTTAGGGGGAGCTCGTCGGGACACCATATATTTT
CDR3: CAISESALGGARRDTIYF

J: TRBJ2-1
D: TRBD2
size: -
V: TRBV9
DNA: TGTGCCAGCAGCGGGACTAGCGGGAGGGACCCCCTCAATGAGCAGTTCTTC
CDR3: CASSGTSGRDPLNEQFF

J: TRBJ2-7
D: TRBD1
size: -
V: TRBV28
DNA: TGTGCCAGCAGCACCCCCAAGACAGGGACACGCTACGAGCAGTACTTC
CDR3: CASSTPKTGTRYEQYF

J: TRBJ1-5
D: -
size: few
V: TRBV27
DNA: TGTGCCAGCAGTTCACTACAGGGAAATCAGCCCCAGCATTTT
CDR3: CASSSLQGNQPQHF

J: TRBJ2-1
D: -
size: -
V: TRBV27
DNA: TGTGCCAGCAGTGTGTATAAGGGGGGGCCAAGCGATGAGCAGTTCTTC
CDR3: CASSVYKGGPSDEQFF

J: TRBJ2-1
D: TRBD1
size: -
V: TRBV25-1
DNA: TGTGCCAGCCGCGGACAGGGGGGGTTCAATGAGCAGTTCTTC
CDR3: CASRGQGGFNEQFF

J: TRBJ2-7
D: TRBD2
size: -
V: TRBV5-4
DNA: TGTGCCAGCAGCTTGGCCGGAGCTAGCGGTAGCTACGAGCAGTACTTC
CDR3: CASSLAGASGSYEQYF

J: TRBJ2-1
D: -
size: -
V: TRBV5-1
DNA: TGCGCCAGCAGCTTGGGCTCAGCCTACAATGAGCAGTTCTTC
CDR3: CASSLGSAYNEQFF

J: TRBJ2-3
D: -
size: -
V: TRBV5-1
DNA: TGCGCCAGCAGCTTGGGATGGGGGGGCACAGATACGCAGTATTTT
CDR3: CASSLGWGGTDTQYF

J: TRBJ1-2
D: TRBD1
size: -
V: TRBV9
DNA: TGTGCCAGCAGCGTAGGGCCAGGGGACAGTTCTTGGGGCTACACCTTC
CDR3: CASSVGPGDSSWGYTF

J: TRBJ1-6
D: -
size: -
V: TRBV7-9
DNA: TGTGCCAGCAGCTCGGACATCTTTTCACCCCTCCACTTT
CDR3: CASSSDIFSPLHF

J: TRBJ2-7
D: -
size: -
V: TRBV21-1
DNA: TGTGCCAGCAGCAAAGGTTGTGGGCCGAACTACGAGCAGTACTTC
CDR3: CASSKGCGPNYEQYF

J: TRBJ1-5
D: TRBD1
size: -
V: TRBV28
DNA: TGTGCCAGCAGCGAACAGGGGGCGTATGACAATCAGCCCCAGCATTTT
CDR3: CASSEQGAYDNQPQHF

J: TRBJ2-1
D: TRBD2
size: -
V: TRBV7-2
DNA: TGTGCCAGCAAATCTAGCGGGACATACAATGAGCAGTTCTTC
CDR3: CASKSSGTYNEQFF

J: TRBJ2-7
D: TRBD2
size: -
V: TRBV3-1/TRBV3-2
DNA: TGTGCCAGCAGCCAGTACGGGGGGTCCTCTCCGACCGAGCAGTACTTC
CDR3: CASSQYGGSSPTEQYF

J: TRBJ2-7
D: TRBD1
size: -
V: TRBV10-3
DNA: TGTGCCATCAGGGACCACAGCGGACAGGGAAAATACGAGCAGTACTTC
CDR3: CAIRDHSGQGKYEQYF